This TCR beta chain was documented in a study of human T cells and chemical hapten exposure. Study context: Each patch test put 0.01% DPC on the upper back, and results were read at 6 days.

In germline, CDR1 is SSHAT, CDR2 FNYEAQ (reference sequence). The CDR3 consists of 14 residues. The table lists this clonotype with many counts. A junction boundary mismatches the germline segment, possibly from a read error. Per the authors' pipeline: Samples held a median of around 96,000 TCRs, range about 23,224–690,600. Using its own MiXCR run on the RACE reads, TCRdb lists one record per CDR3 protein. These V and J calls are TCRdb output, not the study's own analysis. In the table there are 95,000 to 100,000 distinct CDR3 sequences, 10% to 14% of which are singletons. Noted time point: pre-sensitization, week 0. As for treatment: therapeutic diphenylcyclopropenone sensitization with weekly scalp DPC. Prior to each patch test being applied, blood was drawn. Unfractionated whole blood yielded the extracted total RNA.

This clonotype originated in a woman aged 60-75 years with alopecia areata. Some clones in this sample may be carry-over from other donors' samples. This rearrangement joins TRBV7-7 to TRBJ2-5; D is perhaps TRBD1 or TRBD2 (5 bases each). Sequencing used whole blood, obtained in connection with sensitization to the hapten diphenylcyclopropenone (DPC). This CDR3 is CASSLRPGTETQYF. As DNA, the CDR3 is TGTGCTAGCAGCCTCCGCCCCGGGACGGAGACCCAGTACTTC.